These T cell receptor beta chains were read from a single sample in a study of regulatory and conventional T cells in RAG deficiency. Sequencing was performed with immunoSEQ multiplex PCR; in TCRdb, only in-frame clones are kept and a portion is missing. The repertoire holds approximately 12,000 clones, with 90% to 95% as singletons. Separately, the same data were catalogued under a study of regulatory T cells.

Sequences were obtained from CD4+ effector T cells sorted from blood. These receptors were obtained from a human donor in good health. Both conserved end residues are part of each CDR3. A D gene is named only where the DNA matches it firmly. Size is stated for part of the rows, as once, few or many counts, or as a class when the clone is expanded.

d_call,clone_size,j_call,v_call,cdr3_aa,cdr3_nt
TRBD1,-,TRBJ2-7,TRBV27,CASSSTGSYEQYF,TGTGCCAGCAGTTCGACAGGGTCCTACGAGCAGTACTTC
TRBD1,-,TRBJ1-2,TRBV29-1,CSVSTGGGGYTF,TGCAGCGTTTCTACAGGGGGCGGCGGCTACACCTTC
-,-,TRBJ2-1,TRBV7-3,CASSPQALSSYNEQFF,TGTGCCAGCAGCCCCCAGGCGTTGAGCTCCTACAATGAGCAGTTCTTC
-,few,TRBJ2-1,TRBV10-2,CASSDLFGVQFF,TGCGCCAGCAGTGATTTATTTGGCGTGCAGTTCTTC
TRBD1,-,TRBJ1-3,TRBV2,CASSIETGIGNTIYF,TGTGCCAGCAGTATTGAGACAGGGATCGGAAACACCATATATTTT
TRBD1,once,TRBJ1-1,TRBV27,CASSRDRGRVTEAFF,TGTGCCAGCAGTAGGGACAGGGGGCGGGTCACTGAAGCTTTCTTT
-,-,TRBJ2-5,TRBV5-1,CASSAGTDFQETQYF,TGCGCCAGCAGCGCCGGGACGGACTTCCAAGAGACCCAGTACTTC
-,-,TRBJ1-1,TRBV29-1,CSVVWETRYTEAFF,TGCAGCGTAGTCTGGGAAACGAGGTACACTGAAGCTTTCTTT
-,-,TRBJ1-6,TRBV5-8,CASSLGRDNSPLHF,TGTGCCAGCAGCTTGGGACGGGATAATTCACCCCTCCACTTT
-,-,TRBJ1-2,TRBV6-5,CASSYSNTGGGYTF,TGTGCCAGCAGTTACTCAAATACAGGAGGGGGCTACACCTTC
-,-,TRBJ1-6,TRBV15,CATSRDRMNSPLHF,TGTGCCACCAGCAGAGATAGAATGAATTCACCCCTCCACTTT
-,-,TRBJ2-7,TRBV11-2,CASSQVGAVGPYEQYF,TGTGCCAGCAGCCAGGTTGGGGCAGTGGGTCCCTACGAGCAGTACTTC
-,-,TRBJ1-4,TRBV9,CASSVDRWDRKLFF,TGTGCCAGCAGCGTAGATAGGTGGGACCGAAAACTGTTTTTT
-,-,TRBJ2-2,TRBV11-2,CASSLDRAGELFF,TGTGCCAGCAGCTTAGATCGGGCCGGGGAGCTGTTTTTT
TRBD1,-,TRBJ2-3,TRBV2,CASSDRTGGSDTQYF,TGTGCCAGCAGTGACCGGACAGGGGGGTCAGATACGCAGTATTTT
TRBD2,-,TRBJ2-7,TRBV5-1,CASTPKAGVYEQYF,TGCGCCAGCACCCCAAAGGCGGGGGTCTACGAGCAGTACTTC
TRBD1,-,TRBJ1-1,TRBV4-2,CASSQGGQLNTEAFF,TGTGCCAGCAGCCAAGGGGGACAGCTGAACACTGAAGCTTTCTTT
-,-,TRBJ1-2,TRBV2,CASSAGGSYGYTF,TGTGCCAGCAGTGCTGGGGGCAGCTATGGCTACACCTTC
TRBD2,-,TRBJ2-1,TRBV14,CASSHITSGGPNEQFF,TGTGCCAGCAGCCATATAACTAGCGGGGGGCCCAATGAGCAGTTCTTC
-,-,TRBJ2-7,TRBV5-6,CASSRVGATYEQYF,TGTGCCAGCTCCCGGGTGGGGGCCACCTACGAGCAGTACTTC
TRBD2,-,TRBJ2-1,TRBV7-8,CASSLDSRSSGGRNEQFF,TGTGCCAGCAGCTTAGACAGTAGGTCTAGCGGGGGGAGGAATGAGCAGTTCTTC
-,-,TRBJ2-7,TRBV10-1,CASSRQSYREQYF,TGCGCCAGCAGCCGACAGAGCTACAGGGAGCAGTACTTC